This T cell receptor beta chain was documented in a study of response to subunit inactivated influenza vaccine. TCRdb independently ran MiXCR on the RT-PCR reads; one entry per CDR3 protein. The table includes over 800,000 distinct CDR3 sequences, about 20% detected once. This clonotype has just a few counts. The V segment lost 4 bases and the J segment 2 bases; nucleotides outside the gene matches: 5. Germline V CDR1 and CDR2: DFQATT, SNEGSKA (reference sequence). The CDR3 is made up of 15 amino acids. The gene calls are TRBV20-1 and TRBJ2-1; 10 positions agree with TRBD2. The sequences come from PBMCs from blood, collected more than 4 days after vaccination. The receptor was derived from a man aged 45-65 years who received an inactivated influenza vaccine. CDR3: CSATPLAGTYNEQFF. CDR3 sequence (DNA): TGCAGTGCTACCCCACTAGCGGGGACCTACAATGAGCAGTTCTTC.